This T cell receptor beta chain originates from a study of post-analysis software for immune sequencing data. This clonotype was seen a handful of times. Its antigen is unidentified. General observations from the study: Batch-matched samples strongly co-clustered by F measure. Significantly lower normalized Chao1 diversity was found in patients with multiple sclerosis relative to controls. Elevated frequency relative to controls characterized four or five TRBV segments in patients, TRBV5-6, TRBV5-1 and TRBV20-1 among them.

The authors incorporated unique molecular identifiers into the TCR beta cDNA libraries. Each CDR3 protein is one row after TCRdb ran MiXCR on the PCR reads. The sample includes more than 450,000 distinct CDR3 sequences, 30% to 40% seen only once; the top ten take 6%. Germline V CDR1 and CDR2: MNHEY, SVGAGI. With 5 bases clipped from V and 6 bases from J, the junction kept 5 bases outside the gene matches. The CDR3 contains 14 residues. The clonotype comes from a girl aged 2-17 years with multiple sclerosis. Sequenced material: blood. The V and J genes are TRBV6-5 and TRBJ2-3, with TRBD1 identical over 10 bases. The CDR3 nucleotides are TGTGCCAGCAGTACCGGGACAGGGGACGATACGCAGTATTTT. Its protein is CASSTGTGDDTQYF.